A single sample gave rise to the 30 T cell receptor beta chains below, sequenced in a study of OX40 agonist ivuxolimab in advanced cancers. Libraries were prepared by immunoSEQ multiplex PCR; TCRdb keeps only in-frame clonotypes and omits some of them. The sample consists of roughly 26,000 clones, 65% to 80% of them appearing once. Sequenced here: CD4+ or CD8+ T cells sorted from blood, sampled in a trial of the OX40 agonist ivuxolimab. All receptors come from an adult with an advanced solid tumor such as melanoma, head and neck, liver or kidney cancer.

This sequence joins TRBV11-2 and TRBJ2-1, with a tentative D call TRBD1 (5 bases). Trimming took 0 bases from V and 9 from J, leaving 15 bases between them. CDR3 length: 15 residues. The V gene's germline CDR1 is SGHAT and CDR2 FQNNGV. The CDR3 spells CASSLEGAGGSEQFF. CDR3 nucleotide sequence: TGTGCCAGCAGCTTAGAAGGGGCAGGCGGTAGTGAGCAGTTCTTC.

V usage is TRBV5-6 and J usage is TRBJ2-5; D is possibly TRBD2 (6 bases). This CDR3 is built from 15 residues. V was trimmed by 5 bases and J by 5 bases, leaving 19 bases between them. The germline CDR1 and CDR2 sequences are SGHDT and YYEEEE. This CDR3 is CASRGGTTPGETQYF. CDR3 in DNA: TGTGCCAGCAGGGGCGGGACCACCCCGGGGGAGACCCAGTACTTC. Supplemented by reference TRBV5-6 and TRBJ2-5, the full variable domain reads DAGVTQSPTHLIKTRGQQVTLRCSPKSGHDTVSWYQQALGQGPQFIFQYYEEEERQRGNFPDRFSGHQFPNYSSELNVNALLLGDSALYLCASRGGTTPGETQYFGPGTRLLVL.

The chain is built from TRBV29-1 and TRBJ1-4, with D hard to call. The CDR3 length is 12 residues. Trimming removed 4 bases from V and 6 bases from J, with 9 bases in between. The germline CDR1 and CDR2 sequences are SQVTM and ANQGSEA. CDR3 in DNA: TGCAGCGTTGGCAGTGGTTATGAAAAACTGTTTTTT. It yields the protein CSVGSGYEKLFF.

The CDR3 DNA sequence: TGTGCCAGCAAAACGCGGGTCAGATCCTACGAGCAGTACTTC. Its protein product is CASKTRVRSYEQYF. The V call is TRBV6-5, the J call TRBJ2-7; D might be TRBD2 (5 bases). Trimming took off 7 bases at V and 1 base at J, with 14 bases between the two ends. The CDR3 is 14 residues long. Germline assignment: CDR1 MNHEY and CDR2 SVGAGI.

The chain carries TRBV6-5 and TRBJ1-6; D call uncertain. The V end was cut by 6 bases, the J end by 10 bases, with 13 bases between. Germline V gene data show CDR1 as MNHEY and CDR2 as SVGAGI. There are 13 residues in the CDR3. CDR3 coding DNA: TGTGCCAGCAGCCTCCGGGATGGGTCACCCCTCCACTTT. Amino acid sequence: CASSLRDGSPLHF.

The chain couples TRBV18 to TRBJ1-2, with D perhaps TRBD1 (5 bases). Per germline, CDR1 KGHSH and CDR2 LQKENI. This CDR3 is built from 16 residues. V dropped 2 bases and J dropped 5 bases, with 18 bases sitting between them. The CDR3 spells CASSPSGTQSLYGYTF. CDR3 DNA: TGTGCCAGCTCACCATCGGGGACCCAATCACTTTATGGCTACACCTTC.

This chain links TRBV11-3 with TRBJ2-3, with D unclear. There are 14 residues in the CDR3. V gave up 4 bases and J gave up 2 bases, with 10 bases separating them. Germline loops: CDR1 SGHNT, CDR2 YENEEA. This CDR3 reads CASSSGELTDTQYF. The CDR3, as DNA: TGTGCCAGCAGCTCCGGTGAGCTCACAGATACGCAGTATTTT.

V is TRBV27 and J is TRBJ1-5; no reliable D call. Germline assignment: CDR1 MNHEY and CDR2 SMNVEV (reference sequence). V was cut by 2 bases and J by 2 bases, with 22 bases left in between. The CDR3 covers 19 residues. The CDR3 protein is CASSLNPPSTSFGNQPQHF. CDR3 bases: TGTGCCAGCAGTTTAAACCCCCCTAGTACGTCCTTCGGCAATCAGCCCCAGCATTTT.

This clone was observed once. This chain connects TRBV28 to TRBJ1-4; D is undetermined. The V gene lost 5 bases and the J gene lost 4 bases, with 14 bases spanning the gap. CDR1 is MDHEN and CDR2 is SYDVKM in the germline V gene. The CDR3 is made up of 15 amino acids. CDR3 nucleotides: TGTGCCAGCAGTCCTACCTCATGGAATAATGAAAAACTGTTTTTT. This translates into CASSPTSWNNEKLFF.

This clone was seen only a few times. The CDR3 sequence: CASSSHSRQPQHF. DNA for the CDR3: TGTGCCAGCAGTTCCCACTCCCGGCAGCCCCAGCATTTT. This chain links TRBV6-5 with TRBJ1-5; no firm D call. Germline V lookup: CDR1 MNHEY, CDR2 SVGAGI. V was clipped by 4 bases and J by 7 bases, with 11 bases between them. The CDR3 runs 13 residues.

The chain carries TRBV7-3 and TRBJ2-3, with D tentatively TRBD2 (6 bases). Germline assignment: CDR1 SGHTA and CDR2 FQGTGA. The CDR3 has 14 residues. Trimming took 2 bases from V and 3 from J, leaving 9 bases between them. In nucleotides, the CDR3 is TGTGCCAGCAGCTTAGGGCGGGGAACAGATACGCAGTATTTT. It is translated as CASSLGRGTDTQYF.

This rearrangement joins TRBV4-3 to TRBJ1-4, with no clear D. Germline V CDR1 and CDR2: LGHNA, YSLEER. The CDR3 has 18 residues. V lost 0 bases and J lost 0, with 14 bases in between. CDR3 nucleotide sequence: TGCGCCAGCAGCCAAGATTACGGCGAATTTACAACTAATGAAAAACTGTTTTTT. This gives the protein CASSQDYGEFTTNEKLFF.

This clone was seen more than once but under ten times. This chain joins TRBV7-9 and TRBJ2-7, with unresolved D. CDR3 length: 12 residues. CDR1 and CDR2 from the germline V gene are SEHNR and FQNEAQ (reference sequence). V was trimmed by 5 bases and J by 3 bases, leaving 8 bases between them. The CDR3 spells CASSPPVYEQYF. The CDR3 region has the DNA TGTGCCAGCAGCCCCCCCGTCTACGAGCAGTACTTC.

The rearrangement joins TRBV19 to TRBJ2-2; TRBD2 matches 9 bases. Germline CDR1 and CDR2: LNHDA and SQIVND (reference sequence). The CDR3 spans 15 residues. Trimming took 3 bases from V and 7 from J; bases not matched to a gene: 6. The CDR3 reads CASSIRTSEVGELFF. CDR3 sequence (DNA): TGTGCCAGTAGTATTAGGACTAGCGAGGTCGGGGAGCTGTTTTTT.

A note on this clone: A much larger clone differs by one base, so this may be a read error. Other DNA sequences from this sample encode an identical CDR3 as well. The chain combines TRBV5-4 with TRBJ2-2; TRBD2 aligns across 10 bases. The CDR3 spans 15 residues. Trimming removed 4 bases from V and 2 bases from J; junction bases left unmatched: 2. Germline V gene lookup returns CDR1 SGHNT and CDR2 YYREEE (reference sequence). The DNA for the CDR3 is TGTGCCAGCAGCGTAGCGGGGGGAAACACCGGGGAGCTGTTTTTT. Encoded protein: CASSVAGGNTGELFF.

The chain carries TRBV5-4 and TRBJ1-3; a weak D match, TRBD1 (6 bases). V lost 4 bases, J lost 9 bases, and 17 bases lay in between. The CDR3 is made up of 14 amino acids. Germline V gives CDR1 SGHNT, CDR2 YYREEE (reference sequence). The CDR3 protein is CASSPVGTLGTIYF. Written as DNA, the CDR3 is TGTGCCAGCAGCCCGGTTGGGACACTGGGCACCATATATTTT.

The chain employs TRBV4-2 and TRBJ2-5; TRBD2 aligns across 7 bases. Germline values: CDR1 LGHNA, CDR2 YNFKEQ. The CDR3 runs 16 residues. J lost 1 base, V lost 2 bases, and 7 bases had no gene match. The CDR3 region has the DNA TGTGCCAGCAGCCAAACCCGGGGAGGGTTCCAAGAGACCCAGTACTTC. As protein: CASSQTRGGFQETQYF.

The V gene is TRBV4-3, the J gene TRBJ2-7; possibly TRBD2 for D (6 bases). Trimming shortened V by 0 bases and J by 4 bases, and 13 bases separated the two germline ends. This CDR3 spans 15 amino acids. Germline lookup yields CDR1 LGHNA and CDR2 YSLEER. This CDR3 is CASSQDGSGRYEQYF. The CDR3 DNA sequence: TGCGCCAGCAGCCAAGACGGGAGTGGTAGATACGAGCAGTACTTC.

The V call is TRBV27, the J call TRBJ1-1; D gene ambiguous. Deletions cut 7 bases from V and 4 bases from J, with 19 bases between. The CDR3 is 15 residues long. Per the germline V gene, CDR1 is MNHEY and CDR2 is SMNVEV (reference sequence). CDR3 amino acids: CASTLRWETGTEAFF. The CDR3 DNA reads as TGTGCCAGCACCCTACGCTGGGAAACGGGCACTGAAGCTTTCTTT.

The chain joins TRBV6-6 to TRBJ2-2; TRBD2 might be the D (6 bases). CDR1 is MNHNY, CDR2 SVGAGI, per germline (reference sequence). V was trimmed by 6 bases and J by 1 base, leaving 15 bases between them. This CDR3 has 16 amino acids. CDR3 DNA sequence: TGTGCCAGCAGGAATGGACGGGGGATGAACACCGGGGAGCTGTTTTTT. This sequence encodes CASRNGRGMNTGELFF.

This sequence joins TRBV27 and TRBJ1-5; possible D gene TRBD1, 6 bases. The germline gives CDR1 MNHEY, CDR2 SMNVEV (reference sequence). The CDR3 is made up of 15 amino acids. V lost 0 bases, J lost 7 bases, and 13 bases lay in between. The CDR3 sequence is CASSLSGGGGQPQHF. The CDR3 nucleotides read TGTGCCAGCAGTTTATCGGGCGGGGGCGGCCAGCCCCAGCATTTT.

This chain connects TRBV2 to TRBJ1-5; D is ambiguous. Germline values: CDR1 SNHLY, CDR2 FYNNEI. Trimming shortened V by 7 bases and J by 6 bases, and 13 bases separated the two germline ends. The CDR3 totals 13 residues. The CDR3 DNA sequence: TGTGCCAGCATGGTTCAGGCTCGTCAGCCCCAGCATTTT. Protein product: CASMVQARQPQHF.

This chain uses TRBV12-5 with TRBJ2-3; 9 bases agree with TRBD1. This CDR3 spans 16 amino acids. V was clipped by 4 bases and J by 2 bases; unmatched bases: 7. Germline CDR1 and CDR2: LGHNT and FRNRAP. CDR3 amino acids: CASGSRGTGTTDTQYF. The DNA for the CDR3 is TGTGCTAGTGGTTCCCGGGGGACAGGGACCACAGATACGCAGTATTTT.

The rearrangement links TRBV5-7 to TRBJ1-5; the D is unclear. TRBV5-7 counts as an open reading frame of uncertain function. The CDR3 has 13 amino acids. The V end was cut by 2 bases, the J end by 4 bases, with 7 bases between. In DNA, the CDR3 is TGTGCCAGCAGCTTAGGGAGGAATCAGCCCCAGCATTTT. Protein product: CASSLGRNQPQHF.

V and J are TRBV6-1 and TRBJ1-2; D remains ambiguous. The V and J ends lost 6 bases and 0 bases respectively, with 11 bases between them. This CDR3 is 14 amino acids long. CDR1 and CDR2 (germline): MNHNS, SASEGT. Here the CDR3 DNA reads TGTGCCAGCAGCCTGACGACACCTAACTATGGCTACACCTTC. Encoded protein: CASSLTTPNYGYTF.

CDR3 sequence: CASTLGTGAAEAFF. The CDR3 nucleotides read TGTGCCAGCACCCTCGGAACAGGGGCGGCTGAAGCTTTCTTT. This chain connects TRBV6-6 to TRBJ1-1, with 7 bases identical to TRBD1. V lost 7 bases and J lost 6; bases outside the gene matches: 11. The CDR3 has 14 residues. The germline V gene encodes CDR1 MNHNY and CDR2 SVGAGI (reference sequence).

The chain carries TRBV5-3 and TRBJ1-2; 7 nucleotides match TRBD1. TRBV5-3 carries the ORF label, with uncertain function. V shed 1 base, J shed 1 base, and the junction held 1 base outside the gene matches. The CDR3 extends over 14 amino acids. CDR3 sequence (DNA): TGTGCCAGAAGCTTGAGGGACAGTAACTATGGCTACACCTTC. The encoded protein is CARSLRDSNYGYTF.

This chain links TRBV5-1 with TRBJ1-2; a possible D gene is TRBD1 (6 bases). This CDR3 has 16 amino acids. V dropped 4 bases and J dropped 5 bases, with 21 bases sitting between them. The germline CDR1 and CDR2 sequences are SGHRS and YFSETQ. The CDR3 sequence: CASSTTGSKGRYGYTF. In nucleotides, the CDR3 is TGCGCCAGCAGCACCACAGGGAGCAAGGGCAGATATGGCTACACCTTC.

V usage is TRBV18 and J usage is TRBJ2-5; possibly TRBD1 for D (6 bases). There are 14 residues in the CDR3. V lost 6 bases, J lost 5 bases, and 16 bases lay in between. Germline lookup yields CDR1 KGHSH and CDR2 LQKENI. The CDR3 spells CASSIGTGTETQYF. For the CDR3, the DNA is TGTGCCAGCTCCATCGGAACAGGGACGGAGACCCAGTACTTC.

The CDR3 nucleotides read TGTGCCTGGACAAGGGGCACTGAAGCTTTCTTT. Translation gives CAWTRGTEAFF. This chain connects TRBV30 to TRBJ1-1; maybe TRBD1 (5 bases). There are 11 residues in the CDR3. Trimming removed 4 bases at V and 4 bases at J, with 7 bases between. The germline CDR1 and CDR2 sequences are GTSNPN and SVGIG (reference sequence).